Shown below are 14 T cell receptor beta chains from a single sample sequenced in a study of cytomegalovirus exposure and HLA in healthy donors. This PCR relied on a set of 60 Vbeta primers and 13 Jbeta primers. Using immunoSEQ multiplex PCR, the repertoire was profiled, and TCRdb retains in-frame clones only, with some absent. This sample carries approximately 90,000 clones, about 77% of them seen once, and the ten largest clones take about 5%. Sequencing input: PBMCs. The receptors derive from a woman aged 40-49 years in good health and CMV-seronegative.

This chain joins TRBV15 and TRBJ2-7; 7 nucleotides align to TRBD1. V dropped 3 bases and J dropped 0; count of bases not matched to a gene: 5. Germline V lookup: CDR1 LNHNV, CDR2 YYDKDF (reference sequence). The CDR3 runs to 15 residues. CDR3 residues: CATSRVGTVSYEQYF. CDR3 nucleotide sequence: TGTGCCACCAGCAGGGTAGGGACAGTCTCCTACGAGCAGTACTTC.

This clone came up once. This sequence joins TRBV4-1 and TRBJ2-1; weak D call: TRBD2 (6 bases). CDR3 length equals 19 residues. V was cut by 1 base and J by 4 bases, with 23 bases left in between. Germline values: CDR1 MGHRA, CDR2 YSYEKL. The CDR3: CASSQVIRRRGNLYNEQFF. CDR3 sequence (DNA): TGCGCCAGCAGCCAAGTAATCCGGAGACGGGGGAACTTATACAATGAGCAGTTCTTC.

V gene TRBV30 combines with J gene TRBJ2-5; the D is unclear. The CDR3 totals 13 residues. CDR1 is GTSNPN and CDR2 is SVGIG in the germline V gene (reference sequence). Trimming stripped 0 bases from V and 0 bases from J, with 5 bases between. The CDR3 spells CAWSVGYQETQYF. The DNA of the CDR3 is TGTGCCTGGAGTGTGGGCTACCAAGAGACCCAGTACTTC.

This clone showed up just once. V usage is TRBV25-1 and J usage is TRBJ1-2; D may be TRBD1 (6 bases). Germline V gene data show CDR1 as MGHDK and CDR2 as SYGVNS. The CDR3 extends over 14 amino acids. V lost 6 bases and J 3 bases, leaving 14 bases between the germline ends. In DNA, the CDR3 is TGTGCCAGCAGCAGGGGTAATTGGGACTATGGCTACACCTTC. As protein: CASSRGNWDYGYTF.

A single count supports this clone. The V and J genes are TRBV9 and TRBJ2-3; TRBD2 matches 13 bases. From germline, CDR1 is SGDLS and CDR2 YYNGEE. The ends lost 4 bases at V and 5 bases at J; junction bases unmatched: 7. The CDR3 loop spans 16 amino acids. This CDR3 is CASSLGTSGVQDTQYF. The CDR3, as DNA: TGTGCCAGCAGCCTAGGGACTAGCGGGGTTCAAGATACGCAGTATTTT.

This chain connects TRBV5-1 to TRBJ2-3, with D perhaps matching TRBD2 (6 bases). The CDR3 totals 14 residues. Germline CDR1 and CDR2: SGHRS and YFSETQ. Trimming pared 4 bases from V and 9 bases from J, leaving 18 bases between. The CDR3 bases are TGCGCCAGCAGCCAGGGTCCGGGACTCCTAACGCAGTATTTT. This translates into CASSQGPGLLTQYF.

Comment on this clone: Since a much larger clone is just one base distant, this may be a read error. The chain recombines TRBV25-1 with TRBJ1-1; D is uncertain. Trimming removed 7 bases at V and 0 bases at J, with 3 bases between. The CDR3 has 11 amino acids. Germline V gene data show CDR1 as MGHDK and CDR2 as SYGVNS. The DNA of the CDR3 is TGTGCCAGCACTATGAACACTGAAGCTTTCTTT. Amino acids: CASTMNTEAFF.

This clone showed up just once. This chain links TRBV2 with TRBJ1-1; TRBD1 is a possible D gene (5 bases). The ends were cut back, 1 base at V and 4 bases at J, with 16 bases in the middle. The germline gives CDR1 SNHLY, CDR2 FYNNEI. The CDR3 covers 16 residues. The CDR3 loop is CASSEDVPSRATEAFF. The CDR3 nucleotides read TGTGCCAGCAGTGAAGACGTCCCCTCCAGGGCCACTGAAGCTTTCTTT. The variable domain in full, with the rest retrieved from reference TRBV2 and TRBJ1-1, is EPEVTQTPSHQVTQMGQEVILRCVPISNHLYFYWYRQILGQKVEFLVSFYNNEISEKSEIFDDQFSVERPDGSNFTLKIRSTKLEDSAMYFCASSEDVPSRATEAFFGQGTRLTVV.

The chain combines TRBV4-1 with TRBJ2-2; TRBD1 aligns across 10 bases. This CDR3 is built from 17 residues. Germline loops: CDR1 MGHRA, CDR2 YSYEKL. The J segment lost 5 bases and the V segment lost 1 base, leaving 7 bases of the junction unmatched. The CDR3 loop is CASSQGGQGLGTGELFF. The CDR3 region has the DNA TGCGCCAGCAGCCAAGGGGGACAGGGGTTGGGGACCGGGGAGCTGTTTTTT.

This sequence joins TRBV6-6 and TRBJ2-7, with 11 bases that match TRBD1. Per the germline V gene, CDR1 is MNHNY and CDR2 is SVGAGI (reference sequence). The V segment lost 5 bases and the J segment 3 bases; nucleotides outside the gene matches: 9. The CDR3 runs to 16 residues. In nucleotides, the CDR3 is TGTGCCAGCAGTGGGACAGGGGGATTCGGTGGCTACGAGCAGTACTTC. It codes for CASSGTGGFGGYEQYF.

This chain joins TRBV6-6 and TRBJ1-2, with D possibly being TRBD1 (6 bases). CDR1 and CDR2 from the germline V gene are MNHNY and SVGAGI (reference sequence). CDR3 length: 15 residues. V was clipped by 4 bases and J by 6 bases, with 18 bases between them. In DNA form, the CDR3 reads TGTGCCAGCAGTTCCCCGCGGGGGGGCGACCATGGCTACACCTTC. As protein: CASSSPRGGDHGYTF.

This clone was recorded a few times. This chain uses TRBV19 with TRBJ1-5, with 9 bases identical to TRBD1. Per germline, CDR1 LNHDA and CDR2 SQIVND (reference sequence). The CDR3 runs 19 residues. V lost 9 bases and J lost 4; bases outside the gene matches: 22. CDR3 nucleotides: TGTGCCAGCCGACCCGTGCCCCCCAAACAGGGGGCAGTAAATCAGCCCCAGCATTTT. Amino acids: CASRPVPPKQGAVNQPQHF.

The chain recombines TRBV9 with TRBJ1-3, with D tentatively TRBD1 (6 bases). Trimming took 5 bases from V and 0 from J, leaving 9 bases between them. CDR1 is SGDLS, CDR2 YYNGEE, per germline. CDR3 length: 14 residues. CDR3 residues: CASSPGDSGNTIYF. CDR3 DNA sequence: TGTGCCAGCAGTCCAGGGGACTCTGGAAACACCATATATTTT.

This chain connects TRBV30 to TRBJ1-1; D ambiguous. Germline CDR1 reads GTSNPN; CDR2 reads SVGIG (reference sequence). This CDR3 is 11 amino acids long. V was pared by 1 base and J by 6 bases, with 6 bases between. Here the CDR3 DNA reads TGTGCCTGGAGTGCCGGGGCTGAAGCTTTCTTT. Amino acids: CAWSAGAEAFF. Full variable domain (rest looked up from reference TRBV30 and TRBJ1-1): SQTIHQWPATLVQPVGSPLSLECTVEGTSNPNLYWYRQAAGRGLQLLFYSVGIGQISSEVPQNLSASRPQDRQFILSSKKLLLSDSGFYLCAWSAGAEAFFGQGTRLTVV.